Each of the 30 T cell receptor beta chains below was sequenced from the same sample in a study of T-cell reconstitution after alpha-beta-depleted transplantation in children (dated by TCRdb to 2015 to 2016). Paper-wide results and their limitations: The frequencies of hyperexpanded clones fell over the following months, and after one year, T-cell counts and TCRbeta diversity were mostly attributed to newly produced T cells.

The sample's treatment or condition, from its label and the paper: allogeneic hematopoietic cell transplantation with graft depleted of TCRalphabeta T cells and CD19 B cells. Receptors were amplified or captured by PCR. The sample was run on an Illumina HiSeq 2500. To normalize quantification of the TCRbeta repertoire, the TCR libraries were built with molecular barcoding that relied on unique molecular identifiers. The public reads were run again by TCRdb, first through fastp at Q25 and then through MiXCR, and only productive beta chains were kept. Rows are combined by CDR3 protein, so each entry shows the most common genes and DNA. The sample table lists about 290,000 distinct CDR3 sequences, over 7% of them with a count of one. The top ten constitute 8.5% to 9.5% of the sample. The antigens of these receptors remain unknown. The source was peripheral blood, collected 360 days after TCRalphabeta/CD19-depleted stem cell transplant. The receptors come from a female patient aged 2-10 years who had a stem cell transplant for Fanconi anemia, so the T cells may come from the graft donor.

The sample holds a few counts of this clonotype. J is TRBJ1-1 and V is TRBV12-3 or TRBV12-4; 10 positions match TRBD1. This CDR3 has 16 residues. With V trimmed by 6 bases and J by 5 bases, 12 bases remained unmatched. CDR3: CASRYMAGTGATEAFF. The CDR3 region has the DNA TGTGCCAGCAGATATATGGCCGGGACAGGGGCAACTGAAGCTTTCTTT.

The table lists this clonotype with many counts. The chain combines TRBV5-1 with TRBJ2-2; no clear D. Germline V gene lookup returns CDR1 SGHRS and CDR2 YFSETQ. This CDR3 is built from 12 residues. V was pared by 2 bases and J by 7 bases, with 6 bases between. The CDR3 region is CASSFSSGELFF. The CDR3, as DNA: TGCGCCAGCAGCTTTTCCAGCGGGGAGCTGTTTTTT.

This chain's CDR3 is CASKRSQPGQPQHF. CDR3 in DNA: TGTGCCAGCAAAAGGTCCCAGCCAGGTCAGCCCCAGCATTTT. The V gene is TRBV6-6, the J gene TRBJ1-5; no definite D call. V gave up 7 bases and J gave up 6 bases, with 16 bases separating them. The CDR3 totals 14 residues. Per germline, CDR1 MNHNY and CDR2 SVGAGI (reference sequence).

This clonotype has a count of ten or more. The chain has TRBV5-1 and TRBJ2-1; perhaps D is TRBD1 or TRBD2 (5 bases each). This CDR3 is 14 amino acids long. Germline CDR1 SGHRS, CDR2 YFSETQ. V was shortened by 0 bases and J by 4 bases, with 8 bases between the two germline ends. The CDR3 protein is CASSLGGAYNEQFF. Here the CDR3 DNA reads TGCGCCAGCAGCTTGGGAGGGGCTTACAATGAGCAGTTCTTC.

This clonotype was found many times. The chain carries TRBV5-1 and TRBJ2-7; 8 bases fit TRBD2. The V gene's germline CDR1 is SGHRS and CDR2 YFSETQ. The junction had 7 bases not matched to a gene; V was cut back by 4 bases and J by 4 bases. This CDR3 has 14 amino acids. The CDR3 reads CASSREGPFYEQYF. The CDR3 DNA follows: TGCGCCAGCAGCCGGGAGGGCCCCTTTTACGAGCAGTACTTC.

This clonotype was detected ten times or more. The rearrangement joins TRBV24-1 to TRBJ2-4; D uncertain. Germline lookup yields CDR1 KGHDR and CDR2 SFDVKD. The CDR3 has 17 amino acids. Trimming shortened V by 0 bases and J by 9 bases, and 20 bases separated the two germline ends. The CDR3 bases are TGTGCCACCAGTGATTTGCAAAAGGGCGCGCCATGGGTCATTCAGTACTTC. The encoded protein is CATSDLQKGAPWVIQYF.

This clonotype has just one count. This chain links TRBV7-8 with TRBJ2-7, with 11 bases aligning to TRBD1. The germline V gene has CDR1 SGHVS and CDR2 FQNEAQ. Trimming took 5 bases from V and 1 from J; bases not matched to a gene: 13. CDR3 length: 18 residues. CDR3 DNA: TGTGCCAGCAGCCCGCTTTGGCGCGGGACAGGGGGTTCCTACGAGCAGTACTTC. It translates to CASSPLWRGTGGSYEQYF.

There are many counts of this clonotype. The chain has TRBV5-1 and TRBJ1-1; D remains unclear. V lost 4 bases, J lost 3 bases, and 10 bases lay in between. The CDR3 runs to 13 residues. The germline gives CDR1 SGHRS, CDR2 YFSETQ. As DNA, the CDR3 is TGCGCCAGCAGCCTGACCCCCTACACTGAAGCTTTCTTT. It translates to CASSLTPYTEAFF.

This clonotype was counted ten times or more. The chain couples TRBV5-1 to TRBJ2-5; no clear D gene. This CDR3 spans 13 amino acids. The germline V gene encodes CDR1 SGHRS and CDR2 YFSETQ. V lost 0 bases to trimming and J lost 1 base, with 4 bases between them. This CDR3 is CASSLAFQETQYF. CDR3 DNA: TGCGCCAGCAGCTTGGCCTTCCAAGAGACCCAGTACTTC.

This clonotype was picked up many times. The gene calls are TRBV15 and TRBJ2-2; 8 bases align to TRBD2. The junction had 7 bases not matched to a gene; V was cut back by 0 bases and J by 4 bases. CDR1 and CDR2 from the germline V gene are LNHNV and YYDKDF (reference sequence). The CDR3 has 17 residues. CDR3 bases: TGTGCCACCAGCAGAGATTACGGGGGGGCCCGCACCGGGGAGCTGTTTTTT. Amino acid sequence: CATSRDYGGARTGELFF.

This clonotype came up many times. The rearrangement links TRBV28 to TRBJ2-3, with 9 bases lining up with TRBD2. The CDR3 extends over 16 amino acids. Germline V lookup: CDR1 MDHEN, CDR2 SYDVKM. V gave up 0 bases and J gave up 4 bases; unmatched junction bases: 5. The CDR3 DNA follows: TGTGCCAGCAGTTTATGGGGCGGGAGGGGGGCAGATACGCAGTATTTT. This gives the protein CASSLWGGRGADTQYF. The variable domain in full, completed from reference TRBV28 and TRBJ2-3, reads DVKVTQSSRYLVKRTGEKVFLECVQDMDHENMFWYRQDPGLGLRLIYFSYDVKMKEKGDIPEGYSVSREKKERFSLILESASTNQTSMYLCASSLWGGRGADTQYFGPGTRLTVL.

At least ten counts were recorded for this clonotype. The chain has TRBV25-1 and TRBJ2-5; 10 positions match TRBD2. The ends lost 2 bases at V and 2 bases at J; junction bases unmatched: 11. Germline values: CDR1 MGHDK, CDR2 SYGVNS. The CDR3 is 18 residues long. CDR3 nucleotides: TGTGCCAGCAGTGAAAGAGCCATTGGGACTAGCGTACAAGAGACCCAGTACTTC. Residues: CASSERAIGTSVQETQYF.

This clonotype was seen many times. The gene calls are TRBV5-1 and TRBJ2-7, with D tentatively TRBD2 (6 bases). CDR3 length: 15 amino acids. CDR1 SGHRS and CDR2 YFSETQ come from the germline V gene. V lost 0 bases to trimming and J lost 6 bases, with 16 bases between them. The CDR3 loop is CASSLASASPSEQYF. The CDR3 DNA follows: TGCGCCAGCAGCTTGGCTAGCGCTTCACCCTCCGAGCAGTACTTC.

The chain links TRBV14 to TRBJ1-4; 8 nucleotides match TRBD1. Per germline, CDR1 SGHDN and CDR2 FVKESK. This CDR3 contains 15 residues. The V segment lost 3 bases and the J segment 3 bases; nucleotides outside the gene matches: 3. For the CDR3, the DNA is TGTGCCAGCAGCCACAGGGGGCACCCTAATGAAAAACTGTTTTTT. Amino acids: CASSHRGHPNEKLFF.

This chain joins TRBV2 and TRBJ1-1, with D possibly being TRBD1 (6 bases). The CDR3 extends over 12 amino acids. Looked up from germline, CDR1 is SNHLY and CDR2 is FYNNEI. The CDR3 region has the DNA TGTGCAGACTCACAGGGTGGTACTGAAGCTTTCTTT. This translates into CADSQGGTEAFF.

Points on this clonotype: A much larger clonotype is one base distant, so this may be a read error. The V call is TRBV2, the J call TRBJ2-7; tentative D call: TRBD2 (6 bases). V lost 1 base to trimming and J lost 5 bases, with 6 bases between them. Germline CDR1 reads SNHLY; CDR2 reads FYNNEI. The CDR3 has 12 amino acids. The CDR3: CASSEGGNEQYF. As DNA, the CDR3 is TGTGCCAGCAGTGAAGGCGGGAACGAGCAGTACTTC.

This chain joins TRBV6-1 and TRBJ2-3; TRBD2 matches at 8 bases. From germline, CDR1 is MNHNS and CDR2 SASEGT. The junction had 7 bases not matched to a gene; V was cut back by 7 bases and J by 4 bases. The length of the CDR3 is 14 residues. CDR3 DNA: TGTGCCAGCACCTCCGGGGGGGCCGCAGATACGCAGTATTTT. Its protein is CASTSGGAADTQYF.

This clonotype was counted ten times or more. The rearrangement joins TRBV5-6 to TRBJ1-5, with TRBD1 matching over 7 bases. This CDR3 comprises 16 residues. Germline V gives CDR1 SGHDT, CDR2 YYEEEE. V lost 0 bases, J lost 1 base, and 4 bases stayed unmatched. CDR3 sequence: CASSLEGGGSNQPQHF. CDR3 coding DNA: TGTGCCAGCAGCTTGGAAGGGGGCGGAAGCAATCAGCCCCAGCATTTT.

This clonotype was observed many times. The CDR3 loop is CARTSGTYNEQFF. DNA for the CDR3: TGTGCCAGGACTAGCGGGACCTACAATGAGCAGTTCTTC. The V and J genes are TRBV2 and TRBJ2-1; 11 positions agree with TRBD2. Germline CDR1 SNHLY, CDR2 FYNNEI. The CDR3 is made up of 13 amino acids. V was pared by 9 bases and J by 2 bases, with 0 bases of the junction left unmatched.

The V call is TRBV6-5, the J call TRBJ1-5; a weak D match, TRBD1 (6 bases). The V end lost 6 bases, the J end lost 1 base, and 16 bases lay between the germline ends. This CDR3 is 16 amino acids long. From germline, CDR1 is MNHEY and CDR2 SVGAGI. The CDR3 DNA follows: TGTGCCAGCAGCCACTATGCAGGACAGAGCAATCAGCCCCAGCATTTT. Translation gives CASSHYAGQSNQPQHF.

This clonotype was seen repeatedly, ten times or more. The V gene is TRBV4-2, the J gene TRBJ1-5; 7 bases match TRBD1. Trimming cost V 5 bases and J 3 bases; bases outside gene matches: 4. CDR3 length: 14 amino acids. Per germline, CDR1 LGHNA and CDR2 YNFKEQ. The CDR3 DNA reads TGTGCCAGCAGCTTCGGACAGGCCAATCAGCCCCAGCATTTT. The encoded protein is CASSFGQANQPQHF.

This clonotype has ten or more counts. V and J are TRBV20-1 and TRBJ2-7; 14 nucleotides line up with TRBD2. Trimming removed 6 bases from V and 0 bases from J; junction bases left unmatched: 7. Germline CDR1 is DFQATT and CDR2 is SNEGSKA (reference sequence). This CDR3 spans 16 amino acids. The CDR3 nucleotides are TGCAGTGCCCCGGGACTAGCGGGAGCTCCCTCCTACGAGCAGTACTTC. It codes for CSAPGLAGAPSYEQYF.

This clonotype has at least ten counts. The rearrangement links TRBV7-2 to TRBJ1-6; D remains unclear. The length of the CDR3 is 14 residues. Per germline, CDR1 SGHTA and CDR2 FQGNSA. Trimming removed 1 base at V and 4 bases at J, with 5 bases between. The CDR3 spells CASSLGHYNSPLHF. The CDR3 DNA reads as TGTGCCAGCAGCTTAGGGCATTATAATTCACCCCTCCACTTT.

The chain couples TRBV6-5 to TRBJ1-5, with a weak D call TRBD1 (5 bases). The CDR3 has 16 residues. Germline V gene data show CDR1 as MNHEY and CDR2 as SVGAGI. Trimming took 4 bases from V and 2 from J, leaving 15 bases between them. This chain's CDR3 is CASSSNEGLGNQPQHF. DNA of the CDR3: TGTGCCAGCAGTTCAAACGAGGGGCTCGGCAATCAGCCCCAGCATTTT.

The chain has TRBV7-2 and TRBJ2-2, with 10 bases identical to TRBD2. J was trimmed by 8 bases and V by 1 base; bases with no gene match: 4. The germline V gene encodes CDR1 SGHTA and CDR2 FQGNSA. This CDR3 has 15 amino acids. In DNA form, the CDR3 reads TGTGCCAGCAGCTTAGAAGTAGCGGGGGGAGGGGAGCTGTTTTTT. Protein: CASSLEVAGGGELFF.

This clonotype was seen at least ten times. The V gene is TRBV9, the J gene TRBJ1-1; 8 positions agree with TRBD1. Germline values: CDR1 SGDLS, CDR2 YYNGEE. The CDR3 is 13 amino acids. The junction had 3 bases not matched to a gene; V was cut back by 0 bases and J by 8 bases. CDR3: CASSVVDREEAFF. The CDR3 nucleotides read TGTGCCAGCAGCGTAGTGGACAGGGAGGAAGCTTTCTTT.

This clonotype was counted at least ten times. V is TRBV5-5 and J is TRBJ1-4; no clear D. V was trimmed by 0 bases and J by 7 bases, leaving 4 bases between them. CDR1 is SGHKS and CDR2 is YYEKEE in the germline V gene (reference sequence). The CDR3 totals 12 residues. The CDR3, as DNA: TGTGCCAGCAGCTTGGTTGGTGAAAAACTGTTTTTT. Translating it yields CASSLVGEKLFF.

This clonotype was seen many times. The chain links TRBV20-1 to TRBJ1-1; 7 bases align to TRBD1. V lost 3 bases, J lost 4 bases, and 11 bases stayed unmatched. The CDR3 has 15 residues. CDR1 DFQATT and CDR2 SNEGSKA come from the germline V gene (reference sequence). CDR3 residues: CSASLRDSRFTEAFF. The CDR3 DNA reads TGCAGTGCTAGCCTCCGGGACAGTAGATTCACTGAAGCTTTCTTT.

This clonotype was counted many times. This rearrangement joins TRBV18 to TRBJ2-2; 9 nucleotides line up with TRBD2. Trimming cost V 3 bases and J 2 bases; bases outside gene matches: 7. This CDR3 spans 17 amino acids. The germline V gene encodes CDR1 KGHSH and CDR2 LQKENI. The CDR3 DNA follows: TGTGCCAGCTCACCCCTTAGCGGGGGTCTCAACACCGGGGAGCTGTTTTTT. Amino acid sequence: CASSPLSGGLNTGELFF. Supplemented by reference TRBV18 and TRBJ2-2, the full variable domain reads NAGVMQNPRHLVRRRGQEARLRCSPMKGHSHVYWYRQLPEEGLKFMVYLQKENIIDESGMPKERFSAEFPKEGPSILRIQQVVRGDSAAYFCASSPLSGGLNTGELFFGEGSRLTVL.

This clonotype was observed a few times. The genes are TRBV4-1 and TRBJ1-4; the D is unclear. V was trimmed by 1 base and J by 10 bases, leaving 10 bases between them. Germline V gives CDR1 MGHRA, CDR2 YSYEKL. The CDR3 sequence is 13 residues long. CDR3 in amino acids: CASSQGLRTKLFF. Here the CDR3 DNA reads TGCGCCAGCAGCCAAGGATTAAGGACAAAACTGTTTTTT.